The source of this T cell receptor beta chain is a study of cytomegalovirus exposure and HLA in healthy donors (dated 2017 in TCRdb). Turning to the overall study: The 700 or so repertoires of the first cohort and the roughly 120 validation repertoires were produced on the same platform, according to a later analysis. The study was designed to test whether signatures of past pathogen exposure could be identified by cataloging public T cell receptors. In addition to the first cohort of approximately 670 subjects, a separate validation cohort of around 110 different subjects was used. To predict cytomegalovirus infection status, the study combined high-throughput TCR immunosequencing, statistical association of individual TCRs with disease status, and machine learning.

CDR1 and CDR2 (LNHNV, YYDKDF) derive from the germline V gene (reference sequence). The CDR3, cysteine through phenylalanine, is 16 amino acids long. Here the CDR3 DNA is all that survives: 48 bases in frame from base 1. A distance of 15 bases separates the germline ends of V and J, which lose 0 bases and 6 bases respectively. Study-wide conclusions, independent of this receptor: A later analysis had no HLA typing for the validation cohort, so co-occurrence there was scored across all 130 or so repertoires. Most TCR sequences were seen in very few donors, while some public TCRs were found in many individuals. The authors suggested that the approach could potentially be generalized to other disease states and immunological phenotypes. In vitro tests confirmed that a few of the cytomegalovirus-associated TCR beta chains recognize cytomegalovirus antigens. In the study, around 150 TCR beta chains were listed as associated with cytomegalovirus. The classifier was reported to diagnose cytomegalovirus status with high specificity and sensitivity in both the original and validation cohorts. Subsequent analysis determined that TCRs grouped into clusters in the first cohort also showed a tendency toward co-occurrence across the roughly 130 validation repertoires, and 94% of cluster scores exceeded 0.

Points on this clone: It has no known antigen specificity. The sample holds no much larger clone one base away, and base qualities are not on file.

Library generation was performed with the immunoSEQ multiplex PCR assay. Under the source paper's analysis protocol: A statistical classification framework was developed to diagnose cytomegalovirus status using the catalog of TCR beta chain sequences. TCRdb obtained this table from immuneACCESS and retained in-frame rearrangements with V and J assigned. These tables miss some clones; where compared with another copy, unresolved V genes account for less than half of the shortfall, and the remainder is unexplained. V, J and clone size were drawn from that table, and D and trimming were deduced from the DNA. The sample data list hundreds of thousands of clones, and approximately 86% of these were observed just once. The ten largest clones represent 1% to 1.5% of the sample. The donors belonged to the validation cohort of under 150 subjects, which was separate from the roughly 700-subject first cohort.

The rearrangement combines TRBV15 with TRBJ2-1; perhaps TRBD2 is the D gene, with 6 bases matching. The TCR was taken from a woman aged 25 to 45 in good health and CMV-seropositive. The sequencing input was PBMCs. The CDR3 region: CATSRDTGRGFNEQFF. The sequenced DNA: TGTGCCACCAGCAGAGATACGGGGCGGGGCTTCAATGAGCAGTTCTTC.